One and the same sample provided the 13 T cell receptor beta chains below, sequenced in a study of T-cell memory formation after mild COVID-19. A single record per CDR3 protein comes from TCRdb applying MiXCR to the 5' RACE reads. The sample consists of 350,000 to 450,000 distinct CDR3 sequences, around 18% of them appearing once. The specimen was PBMCs or a T cell subset sorted from them (not recorded which). The receptors were gathered from an adult woman who had mild COVID-19 (a few samples of this study predate the infection). Cell type and time point are not known.

This clonotype occurred a few times. V usage is TRBV7-2 and J usage is TRBJ2-1, with D perhaps TRBD2 (5 bases). The germline V gene encodes CDR1 SGHTA and CDR2 FQGNSA. The CDR3 is 16 residues long. V was trimmed by 5 bases and J by 1 base, leaving 15 bases between them. CDR3 residues: CASSIGRLRSYNEQFF. CDR3 coding DNA: TGTGCCAGCAGCATAGGGAGATTGAGGTCCTACAATGAGCAGTTCTTC.

This clonotype was detected a few times. This rearrangement joins TRBV10-3 to TRBJ2-3, with D possibly being TRBD1 or TRBD2 (5 bases each). CDR1 is ENHRY, CDR2 SYGVKD, per germline. The ends were cut back, 9 bases at V and 2 bases at J, with 6 bases in the middle. The CDR3 length is 11 residues. CDR3: CAMGPTDTQYF. The CDR3 bases are TGTGCCATGGGACCCACAGATACGCAGTATTTT.

This clonotype was counted a few times. This chain uses TRBV20-1 with TRBJ2-1, with 16 bases lining up with TRBD2. This CDR3 has 20 residues. Germline-derived CDR1 and CDR2 are DFQATT and SNEGSKA (reference sequence). With V trimmed by 5 bases and J by 7 bases, 20 bases remained unmatched. The CDR3 DNA reads TGCAGTGCTGGAAAGACCGGGACTAGCGGGAGGGCCGTCCTCGGGAATGAGCAGTTCTTC. It specifies CSAGKTGTSGRAVLGNEQFF.

The rearrangement uses TRBV9 and TRBJ2-1, with TRBD2 as a possible D gene (5 bases). From germline, CDR1 is SGDLS and CDR2 YYNGEE. There are 17 residues in the CDR3. Between the trimmed V and J ends, which lost 4 bases and 0 bases, there was a span of 17 bases. The CDR3 here is CASSPPSGKSSYNEQFF. CDR3 nucleotides: TGTGCCAGCAGCCCACCGTCCGGGAAAAGCTCCTACAATGAGCAGTTCTTC.

The chain uses TRBV6-5 and TRBJ1-1; 7 positions agree with TRBD1. Germline values: CDR1 MNHEY, CDR2 SVGAGI. V trimming: 2 bases; J trimming: 4 bases; junction bases outside the gene matches: 4. CDR3 length: 14 residues. CDR3 nucleotides: TGTGCCAGCAGTTACGGGACAGTCGGCACTGAAGCTTTCTTT. It encodes CASSYGTVGTEAFF.

The chain employs TRBV11-2 and TRBJ1-2; the match to TRBD1 covers 7 bases. CDR3 size: 14 residues. Germline trimming cut 0 bases from V and 6 bases from J; bases unmatched to any gene: 4. The germline gives CDR1 SGHAT, CDR2 FQNNGV. The CDR3 reads CASSLETGLDGYTF. In nucleotides, the CDR3 is TGTGCCAGCAGCTTAGAGACAGGGCTCGATGGCTACACCTTC.

This sequence joins TRBV27 and TRBJ1-1; D gene ambiguous. Germline CDR1 MNHEY, CDR2 SMNVEV (reference sequence). The CDR3 sequence is 16 residues long. Trimming took 5 bases from V and 4 from J, leaving 20 bases between them. CDR3 region: CASSNGRLWESTEAFF. CDR3 DNA sequence: TGTGCCAGCAGTAATGGGAGGCTCTGGGAGAGCACTGAAGCTTTCTTT.

This clonotype was observed a few times. The V call is TRBV6-7, the J call TRBJ2-7, with 7 bases identical to TRBD1. TRBV6-7 is an open reading frame, and its role is uncertain. Germline trimming cut 5 bases from V and 3 bases from J; bases unmatched to any gene: 10. The CDR3 is 15 amino acids. DNA for the CDR3: TGTGCCAGCAGTGGGACAGCGGTCCGGTGCTACGAGCAGTACTTC. The encoded protein is CASSGTAVRCYEQYF.

In this sample, this clonotype turned up a few times. The chain joins TRBV6-5 to TRBJ2-7; D unresolved. Germline V gene sequence: CDR1 MNHEY, CDR2 SVGAGI. The CDR3 is made up of 15 amino acids. V lost 5 bases, J lost 4 bases, and 18 bases lay in between. CDR3 sequence reads: CASSPTGDGSYEQYF. The CDR3 DNA reads TGTGCCAGCAGTCCGACGGGTGACGGATCGTACGAGCAGTACTTC.

This clonotype was counted a few times. The chain employs TRBV2 and TRBJ2-7; D not certain. In germline, CDR1 is SNHLY, CDR2 FYNNEI. V was clipped by 7 bases and J by 0 bases, with 16 bases between them. CDR3 length: 15 amino acids. The CDR3 bases are TGTGCCAGCACCGCCCGGACGTTCAGCTCCTACGAGCAGTACTTC. Protein: CASTARTFSSYEQYF.

This clonotype appeared a few times. V is TRBV6-6 and J is TRBJ2-7, with a tentative D call TRBD2 (5 bases). The germline CDR1 and CDR2 sequences are MNHNY and SVGAGI (reference sequence). This CDR3 has 14 amino acids. Trimming removed 2 bases at V and 2 bases at J, with 10 bases between. The CDR3: CASSYGGQAYEQYF. The CDR3 bases are TGTGCCAGCAGTTACGGAGGTCAGGCCTACGAGCAGTACTTC.

The chain links TRBV5-1 to TRBJ1-4; a possible D gene is TRBD1 (5 bases). Germline V gene sequence: CDR1 SGHRS, CDR2 YFSETQ. V gave up 5 bases and J gave up 2 bases, with 13 bases separating them. The CDR3 has 15 residues. The CDR3 sequence is CASRLGRGTNEKLFF. The CDR3 DNA follows: TGCGCCAGCAGGCTGGGGCGGGGGACTAATGAAAAACTGTTTTTT. The whole variable domain, remainder taken from reference TRBV5-1 and TRBJ1-4, is KAGVTQTPRYLIKTRGQQVTLSCSPISGHRSVSWYQQTPGQGLQFLFEYFSETQRNKGNFPGRFSGRQFSNSRSEMNVSTLELGDSALYLCASRLGRGTNEKLFFGSGTQLSVL.

The V gene is TRBV30, the J gene TRBJ2-1; D perhaps matches TRBD1 (5 bases). The CDR3 has 14 residues. Germline V gene data show CDR1 as GTSNPN and CDR2 as SVGIG (reference sequence). The V and J ends lost 0 bases and 9 bases respectively, with 15 bases between them. The CDR3 here is CAWSVPIPGLEQFF. CDR3 in DNA: TGTGCCTGGAGTGTACCCATCCCAGGGCTTGAGCAGTTCTTC.